This T cell receptor beta chain derives from a study of CD8+ T cells in alopecia areata. The wider study: After 6 to 18 months of tofacitinib, follow-up continued 6 months off drug. Study-level results: Tofacitinib significantly decreased scalp clonality and expanded CD8+ clones among top 100.

This clone was observed a handful of times. Antigen specificity is unknown. Regarding treatment: oral pan-JAK inhibitor, 5-10 mg twice daily. Sorted out of PBMCs were CD4+ T cells and CD8+ T cells. Trimming took 3 bases from V and 5 from J, leaving 7 bases between them. Germline lookup yields CDR1 GTSNPN and CDR2 SVGIG (reference sequence). This CDR3 is built from 11 residues. Following RNA extraction, reverse transcription yielded cDNA that acted as the sequencing template. Profiling relied on immunoSEQ multiplex PCR, and the TCRdb table lists in-frame clones only, not all of them. The table has 80,000 to 95,000 clones, about 44% seen once.

The sequences come from CD8+ T cells sorted from blood, collected at week 24, from a patient treated with tofacitinib. J is TRBJ1-1 and V is TRBV30, with D possibly matching TRBD1 (5 bases). The sequence came from a human donor with alopecia areata. The CDR3 loop is CAWSRVTEAFF. The CDR3 DNA sequence: TGTGCCTGGAGCAGGGTAACTGAAGCTTTCTTT. The variable domain in full, with the rest retrieved from reference TRBV30 and TRBJ1-1, is SQTIHQWPATLVQPVGSPLSLECTVEGTSNPNLYWYRQAAGRGLQLLFYSVGIGQISSEVPQNLSASRPQDRQFILSSKKLLLSDSGFYLCAWSRVTEAFFGQGTRLTVV.